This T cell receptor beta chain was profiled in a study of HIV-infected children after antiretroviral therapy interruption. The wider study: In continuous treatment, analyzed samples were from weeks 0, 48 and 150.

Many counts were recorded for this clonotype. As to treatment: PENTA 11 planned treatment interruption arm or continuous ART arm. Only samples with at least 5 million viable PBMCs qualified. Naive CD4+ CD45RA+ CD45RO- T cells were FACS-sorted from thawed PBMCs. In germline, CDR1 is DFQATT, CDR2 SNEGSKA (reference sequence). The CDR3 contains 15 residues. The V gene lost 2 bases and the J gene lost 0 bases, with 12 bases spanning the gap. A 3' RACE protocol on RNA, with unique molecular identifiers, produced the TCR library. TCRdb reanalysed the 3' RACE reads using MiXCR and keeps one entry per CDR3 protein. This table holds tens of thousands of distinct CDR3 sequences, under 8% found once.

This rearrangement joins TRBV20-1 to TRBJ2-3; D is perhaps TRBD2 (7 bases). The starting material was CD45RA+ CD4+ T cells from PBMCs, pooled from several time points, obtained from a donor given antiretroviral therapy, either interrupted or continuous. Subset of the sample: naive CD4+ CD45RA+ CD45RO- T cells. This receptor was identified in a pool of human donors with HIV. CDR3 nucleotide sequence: TGCAGTGCTAGAACCGGGGGGCTGAGCACAGATACGCAGTATTTT. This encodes CSARTGGLSTDTQYF.